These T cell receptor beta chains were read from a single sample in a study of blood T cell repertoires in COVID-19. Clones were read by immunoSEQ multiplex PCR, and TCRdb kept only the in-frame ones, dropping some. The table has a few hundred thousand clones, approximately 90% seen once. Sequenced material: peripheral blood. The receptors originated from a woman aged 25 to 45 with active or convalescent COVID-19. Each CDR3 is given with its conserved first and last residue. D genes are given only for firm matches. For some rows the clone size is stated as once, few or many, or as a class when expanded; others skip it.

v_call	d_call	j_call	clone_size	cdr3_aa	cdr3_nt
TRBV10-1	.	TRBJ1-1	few	CASSPRAGAPFPNTEAFF	TGCGCCAGCAGTCCAAGGGCAGGGGCCCCCTTCCCGAACACTGAAGCTTTCTTT
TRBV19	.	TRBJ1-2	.	CASRAPDRLTNYGYTF	TGTGCCAGTAGGGCCCCCGACAGGCTCACAAACTATGGCTACACCTTC
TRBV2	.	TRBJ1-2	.	CASTGRVGGYTF	TGTGCCAGCACCGGGAGGGTGGGGGGCTACACCTTC
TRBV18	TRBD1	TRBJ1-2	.	CASSRGQGARQDGYTF	TGTGCCAGCTCACGAGGACAGGGGGCCCGACAAGATGGCTACACCTTC
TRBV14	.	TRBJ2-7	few	CASSQDPRGYEQYF	TGTGCCAGCAGCCAAGATCCCCGCGGCTACGAGCAGTACTTC
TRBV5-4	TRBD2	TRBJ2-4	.	CASSLAGGNIQYF	TGTGCCAGCAGCTTAGCGGGGGGAAACATTCAGTACTTC
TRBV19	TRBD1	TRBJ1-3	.	CASSGTGLRMGGNTIYF	TGTGCCAGTTCCGGGACAGGGTTGAGGATGGGTGGAAACACCATATATTTT
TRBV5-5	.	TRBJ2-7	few	CASSPEGDSYEQYF	TGTGCCAGCAGCCCAGAGGGGGACTCCTACGAGCAGTACTTC
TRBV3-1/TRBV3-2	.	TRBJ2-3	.	CASSQGSGDTQYF	TGTGCCAGCAGCCAAGGCAGCGGAGATACGCAGTATTTT
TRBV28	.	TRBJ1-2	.	CAIGGWYKDGYTF	TGTGCTATAGGGGGTTGGTATAAGGATGGCTACACCTTC
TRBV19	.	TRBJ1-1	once	CASSRGDTSNTEAFF	TGTGCCAGTAGTCGGGGGGACACCTCGAACACTGAAGCTTTCTTT
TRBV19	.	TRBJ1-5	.	CASSGGDSGYSQPQHF	TGTGCCAGTAGTGGGGGGGACTCAGGGTACAGTCAGCCCCAGCATTTT
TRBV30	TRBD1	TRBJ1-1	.	CAWRKGQGYMNTEAFF	TGTGCCTGGAGGAAGGGACAGGGATATATGAACACTGAAGCTTTCTTT
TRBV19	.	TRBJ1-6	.	CASSIVPGDNSPLHF	TGTGCCAGTAGTATAGTACCAGGGGATAATTCACCCCTCCACTTT
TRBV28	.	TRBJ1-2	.	CASGTGGAGYGYTF	TGTGCCAGCGGGACGGGGGGCGCCGGCTATGGCTACACCTTC
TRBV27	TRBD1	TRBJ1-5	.	CASSLDRSRQPQHF	TGTGCCAGCAGTTTGGACAGGAGTCGCCAGCCCCAGCATTTT
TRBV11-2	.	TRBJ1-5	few	CASSLGRALRLQPQHF	TGTGCCAGCAGCTTAGGGAGGGCCCTCCGGCTTCAGCCCCAGCATTTT
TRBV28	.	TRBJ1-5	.	CATRGSNQPQHF	TGTGCCACCCGAGGGAGCAATCAGCCCCAGCATTTT
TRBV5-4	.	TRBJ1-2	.	CASSQPTGSDGYTF	TGTGCCAGCAGCCAACCTACAGGTTCCGATGGCTACACCTTC
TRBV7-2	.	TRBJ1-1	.	CASSLWGSLNTEAFF	TGTGCCAGCAGCTTATGGGGCAGCCTTAACACTGAAGCTTTCTTT
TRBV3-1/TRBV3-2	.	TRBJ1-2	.	CASSQDLEGYTF	TGTGCCAGCAGCCAAGATCTGGAGGGCTACACCTTC
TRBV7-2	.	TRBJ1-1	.	CASSRDRNTEAFF	TGTGCCAGCAGCCGAGACAGGAACACTGAAGCTTTCTTT